These 30 T cell receptor beta chains share one sample of origin, sequenced in a study of identical twins. TCRdb used MiXCR to reprocess the 5' RACE reads, holding one entry per CDR3 protein. The data hold fewer than 900,000 distinct CDR3 sequences, with about 20% observed a single time. These sequences were also reported in another study, on T cells expressing NK-cell markers.

The sequenced sample was PBMCs. Receptors originate from a woman aged 18-29 years in good health.

This clonotype was seen a handful of times. The chain employs TRBV5-8 and TRBJ1-1, with no clear D. The CDR3 runs to 16 residues. V gave up 2 bases and J gave up 0 bases, with 14 bases separating them. Germline CDR1 is SGHTS and CDR2 is YDEGEE. The CDR3 DNA follows: TGTGCCAGCAGCTTCGGACGGCAGACTGTGAACACTGAAGCTTTCTTT. Encoded protein: CASSFGRQTVNTEAFF. Filled out from reference TRBV5-8 and TRBJ1-1, the complete variable domain reads EAGVTQSPTHLIKTRGQQATLRCSPISGHTSVYWYQQALGLGLQFLLWYDEGEERNRGNFPPRFSGRQFPNYSSELNVNALELEDSALYLCASSFGRQTVNTEAFFGQGTRLTVV.

Many counts were recorded for this clonotype. The genes are TRBV11-2 and TRBJ2-1, with D maybe TRBD2 (6 bases). Trimming cost V 3 bases and J 0 bases, with 9 bases left between them. This CDR3 has 15 amino acids. Germline loops: CDR1 SGHAT, CDR2 FQNNGV. The CDR3 here is CASSLVADSYNEQFF. In DNA form, the CDR3 reads TGTGCCAGCAGCTTGGTAGCGGACTCCTACAATGAGCAGTTCTTC.

The chain carries TRBV5-1 and TRBJ2-2, with no clear D. Germline V CDR1 and CDR2: SGHRS, YFSETQ. V was shortened by 4 bases and J by 5 bases, with 12 bases between the two germline ends. There are 14 residues in the CDR3. The CDR3 sequence: CASSIDTGTGELFF. CDR3 in DNA: TGCGCCAGCAGCATTGACACTGGTACCGGGGAGCTGTTTTTT.

In this sample, this clonotype turned up a few times. The V and J genes are TRBV27 and TRBJ1-2, with D perhaps TRBD1 (6 bases). Germline V gives CDR1 MNHEY, CDR2 SMNVEV (reference sequence). This CDR3 has 12 amino acids. V was cut by 9 bases and J by 8 bases, with 16 bases left in between. The CDR3 protein is CASKEGGLGYTF. The CDR3 DNA reads TGTGCCAGTAAAGAGGGGGGCTTGGGCTACACCTTC.

The chain has TRBV5-1 and TRBJ2-5, with a possible D match to TRBD2 (6 bases). Trimming pared 0 bases from V and 4 bases from J, leaving 13 bases between. The germline V gene encodes CDR1 SGHRS and CDR2 YFSETQ. The CDR3 totals 15 residues. The CDR3 DNA follows: TGCGCCAGCAGCTTGGGTCGCGGGGCGGGAGAGACCCAGTACTTC. Protein sequence: CASSLGRGAGETQYF.

This sequence joins TRBV20-1 and TRBJ1-5; D remains unclear. Germline loops: CDR1 DFQATT, CDR2 SNEGSKA (reference sequence). V was clipped by 0 bases and J by 7 bases, with 13 bases between them. There are 14 residues in the CDR3. CDR3 residues: CSARDDGEVQPQHF. The DNA for the CDR3 is TGCAGTGCTAGAGATGACGGGGAGGTACAGCCCCAGCATTTT.

Ten or more counts support this clonotype. The V gene is TRBV12-3 or TRBV12-4, the J gene TRBJ2-4, with D possibly TRBD1 on 6 matching bases. The CDR3 has 13 residues. Between the trimmed V and J ends, which lost 7 bases and 2 bases, there was a span of 9 bases. CDR3 sequence reads: CASTGTPKNIQYF. In nucleotides, the CDR3 is TGTGCCAGCACTGGGACACCCAAAAACATTCAGTACTTC.

A few counts support this clonotype. The genes are TRBV6-5 and TRBJ2-2; D is unresolved. CDR3 length equals 15 residues. Germline values: CDR1 MNHEY, CDR2 SVGAGI. Trimming cost V 3 bases and J 5 bases, with 13 bases left between them. This chain's CDR3 is CASSYRPVATGELFF. In nucleotides, the CDR3 is TGTGCCAGCAGTTATAGGCCAGTGGCTACCGGGGAGCTGTTTTTT.

This clonotype was seen many times. CDR3 amino acids: CSARVRSLGAFF. For the CDR3, the DNA is TGCAGTGCTAGAGTGCGCAGCCTTGGAGCTTTCTTT. The chain employs TRBV20-1 and TRBJ1-1; D is ambiguous. The CDR3 sequence is 12 residues long. The V and J ends lost 1 base and 10 bases respectively, with 13 bases between them. Germline CDR1 reads DFQATT; CDR2 reads SNEGSKA (reference sequence).

The J gene is TRBJ2-7, the V gene TRBV7-8; D unclear. Germline CDR1 SGHVS, CDR2 FQNEAQ. V dropped 0 bases and J dropped 3 bases, with 9 bases sitting between them. The CDR3 contains 14 residues. CDR3 protein: CASSLADLDYEQYF. The CDR3 coding sequence is TGTGCCAGCAGCTTAGCGGACCTGGACTACGAGCAGTACTTC.

This clonotype has a handful of counts. J is TRBJ2-3 and V is TRBV5-4, with D possibly TRBD1 on 5 matching bases. Germline V gives CDR1 SGHNT, CDR2 YYREEE (reference sequence). The V end lost 4 bases, the J end lost 6 bases, and 15 bases lay between the germline ends. The CDR3 loop spans 14 amino acids. The CDR3: CASSLGRVGDTQYF. Here the CDR3 DNA reads TGTGCCAGCAGCCTGGGCAGGGTGGGGGATACGCAGTATTTT.

The CDR3 DNA follows: TGCGCCAGCAGCCAAATCATGGGGGGAAAAAATGAAAAACTGTTTTTT. It is translated as CASSQIMGGKNEKLFF. This chain uses TRBV4-1 with TRBJ1-4; the D gene is possibly TRBD1 (5 bases). CDR1 and CDR2 (germline): MGHRA, YSYEKL. The CDR3 is made up of 16 amino acids. The ends were cut back, 2 bases at V and 5 bases at J, with 15 bases in the middle.

The rearrangement links TRBV3-1 to TRBJ2-5, with unresolved D. Trimming left V 0 bases short and J 1 base short, with 3 bases between. The CDR3 length is 13 residues. From germline, CDR1 is LGHDT and CDR2 YNNKEL (reference sequence). CDR3 in amino acids: CASSQDIQETQYF. DNA of the CDR3: TGTGCCAGCAGCCAAGACATCCAAGAGACCCAGTACTTC.

The chain joins TRBV6-1 to TRBJ1-6; D uncertain. The CDR3 consists of 15 residues. CDR1 is MNHNS and CDR2 is SASEGT in the germline V gene. V lost 8 bases, J lost 9 bases, and 20 bases lay in between. CDR3 sequence: CASGGFRLSPSPLHF. The CDR3, as DNA: TGTGCCAGCGGCGGGTTTAGGCTGTCCCCTTCACCCCTCCACTTT.

This rearrangement joins TRBV11-2 to TRBJ1-5; D unclear. The CDR3 sequence is 12 residues long. Germline values: CDR1 SGHAT, CDR2 FQNNGV. Between the trimmed V and J ends, which lost 5 bases and 6 bases, there was a span of 8 bases. The CDR3, as DNA: TGTGCCAGCAGCCGGGATGGTCAGCCCCAGCATTTT. It yields the protein CASSRDGQPQHF.

In this sample, this clonotype turned up many times. The chain couples TRBV20-1 to TRBJ2-7; D is tentatively TRBD1 or TRBD2 (6 bases each). The CDR3 runs to 13 residues. Between the trimmed V and J ends, which lost 1 base and 3 bases, there was a span of 10 bases. CDR1 and CDR2 from the germline V gene are DFQATT and SNEGSKA (reference sequence). The CDR3 bases are TGCAGTGCTAGAGTGGGGGGCAGCTACGAGCAGTACTTC. This codes for CSARVGGSYEQYF.

The table lists this clonotype with a count of one. This chain connects TRBV5-1 to TRBJ2-2; 8 nucleotides line up with TRBD1. CDR1 and CDR2 (germline): SGHRS, YFSETQ. V lost 0 bases, J lost 4 bases, and 11 bases stayed unmatched. The CDR3 spans 18 residues. CDR3 sequence: CASSLARQGKGSTGELFF. The CDR3 nucleotides are TGCGCCAGCAGCTTGGCTCGACAGGGGAAAGGGAGCACCGGGGAGCTGTTTTTT.

This clonotype was picked up a small number of times. J is TRBJ2-3 and V is TRBV4-3; TRBD2 matches 13 bases. Germline loops: CDR1 LGHNA, CDR2 YSLEER. V lost 4 bases, J lost 2 bases, and 3 bases stayed unmatched. This CDR3 comprises 16 residues. CDR3: CASSPGLAGNTDTQYF. As DNA, the CDR3 is TGCGCCAGCAGCCCGGGACTAGCGGGAAACACAGATACGCAGTATTTT.

A word on this clonotype: This may be a read error, as it is one base from a much larger clone. The chain combines TRBV6-2 or TRBV6-3 with TRBJ2-7; 11 positions agree with TRBD2. The junction had 2 bases not matched to a gene; V was cut back by 5 bases and J by 2 bases. Germline assignment: CDR1 MNHEY and CDR2 SVGEGT. The CDR3 has 14 amino acids. The CDR3 nucleotides read TGTGCCAGCAGTCGACTAGCGGGGACCTACGAGCAGTACTTC. It codes for CASSRLAGTYEQYF.

The rearrangement links TRBV20-1 to TRBJ2-7; D gene ambiguous. This CDR3 contains 14 residues. Trimming removed 3 bases at V and 0 bases at J, with 12 bases between. The V gene's germline CDR1 is DFQATT and CDR2 SNEGSKA (reference sequence). The chain's CDR3 is CSASKVPFSYEQYF. The CDR3 DNA is TGCAGTGCTAGTAAGGTCCCCTTCTCCTACGAGCAGTACTTC.

This chain connects TRBV15 to TRBJ2-7, with 11 bases aligning to TRBD1. The ends lost 1 base at V and 4 bases at J; junction bases unmatched: 3. The CDR3 is made up of 15 amino acids. The germline V gene has CDR1 LNHNV and CDR2 YYDKDF (reference sequence). The CDR3 nucleotides read TGTGCCACCAGCAGAGGGGGGACAGGGGGATACGAGCAGTACTTC. It encodes CATSRGGTGGYEQYF.

The chain links TRBV11-1 to TRBJ2-7; D gene uncertain. V lost 8 bases and J 6 bases, leaving 17 bases between the germline ends. CDR3 length equals 13 residues. In germline, CDR1 is SGHAT, CDR2 FQDESV (reference sequence). CDR3 protein: CASAPLGDLEQYF. CDR3 DNA: TGTGCCAGCGCTCCCCTCGGAGACCTCGAGCAGTACTTC.

The chain combines TRBV20-1 with TRBJ1-2; TRBD1 is a possible D gene (5 bases). The V end was cut by 3 bases, the J end by 7 bases, with 15 bases between. The CDR3 has 13 residues. CDR1 and CDR2 from the germline V gene are DFQATT and SNEGSKA (reference sequence). DNA of the CDR3: TGCAGTGCTAGTGAGTCAGGGACCGGTGGCTACACCTTC. This sequence encodes CSASESGTGGYTF.

A single count supports this clonotype. A read error is possible here, since a much larger clone lies one base away. The V and J genes are TRBV12-3 or TRBV12-4 and TRBJ2-2; D gene ambiguous. This CDR3 region has 18 residues. Between the trimmed V and J ends, which lost 0 bases and 4 bases, there was a span of 18 bases. The CDR3, as DNA: TGTGCCAGCAGTTTAGCGAGGTCGACGGGTGAAGGCACCGGGGAGCTGTTTTTT. It encodes CASSLARSTGEGTGELFF.

This clonotype was picked up many times. This chain uses TRBV12-3 or TRBV12-4 with TRBJ1-5; D is undetermined. V was pared by 6 bases and J by 3 bases, with 3 bases between. CDR3 length: 11 residues. CDR3 DNA sequence: TGTGCCAGCAGCAACAATCAGCCCCAGCATTTT. Protein sequence: CASSNNQPQHF.

This chain links TRBV20-1 with TRBJ2-1; tentative D call: TRBD2 (6 bases). The V end was cut by 0 bases, the J end by 6 bases, with 15 bases between. Looked up from germline, CDR1 is DFQATT and CDR2 is SNEGSKA (reference sequence). CDR3 length: 15 amino acids. CDR3 in amino acids: CSARDLASVTNEQFF. In DNA form, the CDR3 reads TGCAGTGCTAGAGATCTGGCTAGCGTAACCAATGAGCAGTTCTTC.

This clonotype occurred a few times. CDR3 loop: CAISGTPRDNEQFF. The CDR3 region has the DNA TGTGCCATCAGTGGAACTCCGCGGGACAATGAGCAGTTCTTC. The chain is built from TRBV10-3 and TRBJ2-1; D is possibly TRBD2 (5 bases). The V gene lost 4 bases and the J gene lost 5 bases, with 12 bases spanning the gap. Germline CDR1 and CDR2: ENHRY and SYGVKD. This CDR3 spans 14 amino acids.

The chain couples TRBV7-2 to TRBJ1-2; TRBD1 agrees at 8 bases. This CDR3 spans 15 amino acids. Germline CDR1 reads SGHTA; CDR2 reads FQGNSA. The V gene end was trimmed by 0 bases and the J gene end by 4 bases; junction bases not matched to a gene: 4. The chain's CDR3 is CASSLASGGGYGYTF. The CDR3 DNA sequence: TGTGCCAGCAGCTTAGCGTCAGGGGGCGGCTATGGCTACACCTTC.

J is TRBJ2-2 and V is TRBV2; 9 nucleotides agree with TRBD2. V lost 6 bases to trimming and J lost 1 base; unmatched junction nucleotides: 3. This CDR3 has 15 residues. Germline loops: CDR1 SNHLY, CDR2 FYNNEI. The CDR3 region is CASRASGVNTGELFF. CDR3 nucleotides: TGTGCCAGCAGGGCTAGCGGGGTGAACACCGGGGAGCTGTTTTTT.

The chain has TRBV12-3 or TRBV12-4 and TRBJ1-3; D is ambiguous. V dropped 6 bases and J dropped 3 bases, with 12 bases sitting between them. CDR3 length: 14 amino acids. The CDR3 is CASRLQALGNTIYF. CDR3 DNA sequence: TGTGCCAGCAGGCTCCAGGCGCTTGGAAACACCATATATTTT.